This T cell receptor beta chain was observed in a study of vaccination and CD4 T cells after COVID-19. Study overall: The convalescent population consisted of six males and four females, two of whom were of Hispanic ethnicity. Post-vaccine sampling followed dose two by a median approximately 70 days (range 14 to 241).

The V end lost 8 bases, the J end lost 8 bases, and 18 bases lay between the germline ends. Germline-derived CDR1 and CDR2 are LNHDA and SQIVND (reference sequence). The CDR3 has 13 amino acids. This clonotype has just a few counts. Its cognate antigen is unknown. CD4+ T cells that had been cultured provided DNA sequenced with the Oncomine TCR Beta short-read assay. Cultured CD4+ T cells were the source of extracted genomic DNA. TCRdb reanalysed the PCR reads using MiXCR and keeps one entry per CDR3 protein. This table has some 21,000 distinct CDR3 sequences, under 60% appearing once. Described treatment: roughly 10-day PBMC culture with coronavirus spike peptide pools or control peptides (ViraFEST assay).

Input material: CD4+ T cells from blood, cultured in vitro. The receptor comes from a human donor who had recovered from COVID-19. The chain uses TRBV19 and TRBJ1-1; no clear D. The CDR3 DNA reads as TGTGCCAGTTCCCCCCAGAGGGCGCAGGAAGCTTTCTTT. The encoded protein is CASSPQRAQEAFF.